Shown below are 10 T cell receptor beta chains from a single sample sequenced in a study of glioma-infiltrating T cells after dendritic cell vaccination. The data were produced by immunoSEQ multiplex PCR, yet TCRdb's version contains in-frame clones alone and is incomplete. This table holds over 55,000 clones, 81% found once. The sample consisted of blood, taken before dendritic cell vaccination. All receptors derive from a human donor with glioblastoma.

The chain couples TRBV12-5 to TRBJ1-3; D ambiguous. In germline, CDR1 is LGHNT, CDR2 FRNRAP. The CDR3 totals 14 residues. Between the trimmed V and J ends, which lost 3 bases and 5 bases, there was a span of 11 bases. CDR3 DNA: TGTGCTAGTGGTTTATCGGGAGCTAGAAACACCATATATTTT. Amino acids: CASGLSGARNTIYF. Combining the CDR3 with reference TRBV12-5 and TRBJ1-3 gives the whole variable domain DARVTQTPRHKVTEMGQEVTMRCQPILGHNTVFWYRQTMMQGLELLAYFRNRAPLDDSGMPKDRFSAEMPDATLATLKIQPSEPRDSAVYFCASGLSGARNTIYFGEGSWLTVV.

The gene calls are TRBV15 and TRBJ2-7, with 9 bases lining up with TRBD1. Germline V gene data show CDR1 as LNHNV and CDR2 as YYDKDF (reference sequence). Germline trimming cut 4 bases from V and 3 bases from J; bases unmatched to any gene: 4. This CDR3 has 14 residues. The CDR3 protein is CATSKGQGGYEQYF. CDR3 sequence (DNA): TGTGCCACCAGCAAGGGACAGGGAGGCTACGAGCAGTACTTC.

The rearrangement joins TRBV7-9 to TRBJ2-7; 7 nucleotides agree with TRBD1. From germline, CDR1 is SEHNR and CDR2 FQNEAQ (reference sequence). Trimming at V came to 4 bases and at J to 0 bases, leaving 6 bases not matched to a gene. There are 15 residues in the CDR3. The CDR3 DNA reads TGTGCCAGCAGCTCTTACGGGACAGCCTCCTACGAGCAGTACTTC. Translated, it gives CASSSYGTASYEQYF.

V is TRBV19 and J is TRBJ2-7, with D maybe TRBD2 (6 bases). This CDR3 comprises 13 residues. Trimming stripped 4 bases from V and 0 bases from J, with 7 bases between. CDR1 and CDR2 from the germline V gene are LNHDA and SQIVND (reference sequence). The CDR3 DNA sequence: TGTGCCAGTAGTAGCGGGGTCTCCTACGAGCAGTACTTC. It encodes CASSSGVSYEQYF. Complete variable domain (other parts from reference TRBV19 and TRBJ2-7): DGGITQSPKYLFRKEGQNVTLSCEQNLNHDAMYWYRQDPGQGLRLIYYSQIVNDFQKGDIAEGYSVSREKKESFPLTVTSAQKNPTAFYLCASSSGVSYEQYFGPGTRLTVT.

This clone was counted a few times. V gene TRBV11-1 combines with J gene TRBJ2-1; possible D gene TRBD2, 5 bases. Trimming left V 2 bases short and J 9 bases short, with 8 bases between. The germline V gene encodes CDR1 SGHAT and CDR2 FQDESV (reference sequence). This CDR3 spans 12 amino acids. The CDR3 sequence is CASSLLEGEQFF. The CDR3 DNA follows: TGTGCCAGCAGCTTACTCGAGGGTGAGCAGTTCTTC.

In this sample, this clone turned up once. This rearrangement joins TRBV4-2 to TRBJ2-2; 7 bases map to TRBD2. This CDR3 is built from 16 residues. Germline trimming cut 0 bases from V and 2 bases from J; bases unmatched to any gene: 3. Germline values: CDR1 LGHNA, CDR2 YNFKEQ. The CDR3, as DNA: TGTGCCAGCAGCCAAGATGGGGGGGGTAACACCGGGGAGCTGTTTTTT. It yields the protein CASSQDGGGNTGELFF.

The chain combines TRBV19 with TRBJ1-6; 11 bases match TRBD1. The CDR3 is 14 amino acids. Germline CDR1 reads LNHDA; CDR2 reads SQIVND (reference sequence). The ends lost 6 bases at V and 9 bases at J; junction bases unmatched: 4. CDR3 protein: CASSWGQGVSPLHF. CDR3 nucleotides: TGTGCCAGTAGCTGGGGACAGGGGGTTTCACCCCTCCACTTT.

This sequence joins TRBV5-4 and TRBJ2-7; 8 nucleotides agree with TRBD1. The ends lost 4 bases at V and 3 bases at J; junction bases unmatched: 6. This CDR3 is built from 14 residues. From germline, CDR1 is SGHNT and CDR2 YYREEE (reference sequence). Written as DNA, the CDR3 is TGTGCCAGCAGCACCGGGACAGGCAACTACGAGCAGTACTTC. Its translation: CASSTGTGNYEQYF. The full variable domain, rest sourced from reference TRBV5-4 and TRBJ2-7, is ETGVTQSPTHLIKTRGQQVTLRCSSQSGHNTVSWYQQALGQGPQFIFQYYREEENGRGNFPPRFSGLQFPNYSSELNVNALELDDSALYLCASSTGTGNYEQYFGPGTRLTVT.

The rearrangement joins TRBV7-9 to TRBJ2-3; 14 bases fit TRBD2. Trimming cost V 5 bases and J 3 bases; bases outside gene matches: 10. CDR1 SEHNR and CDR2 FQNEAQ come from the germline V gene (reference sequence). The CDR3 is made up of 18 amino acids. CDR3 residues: CASSRGVTSGGGTDTQYF. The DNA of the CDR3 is TGTGCCAGCAGCCGAGGTGTGACTAGCGGGGGGGGGACAGATACGCAGTATTTT.

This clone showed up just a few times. Here the CDR3 reads CASSIGLAGGSTDTQYF. CDR3 DNA: TGTGCCAGTAGTATTGGTCTAGCGGGGGGCTCCACAGATACGCAGTATTTT. This sequence joins TRBV19 and TRBJ2-3, with 11 bases lining up with TRBD2. The CDR3 has 17 residues. CDR1 and CDR2 from the germline V gene are LNHDA and SQIVND (reference sequence). V lost 3 bases to trimming and J lost 2 bases; unmatched junction nucleotides: 7.